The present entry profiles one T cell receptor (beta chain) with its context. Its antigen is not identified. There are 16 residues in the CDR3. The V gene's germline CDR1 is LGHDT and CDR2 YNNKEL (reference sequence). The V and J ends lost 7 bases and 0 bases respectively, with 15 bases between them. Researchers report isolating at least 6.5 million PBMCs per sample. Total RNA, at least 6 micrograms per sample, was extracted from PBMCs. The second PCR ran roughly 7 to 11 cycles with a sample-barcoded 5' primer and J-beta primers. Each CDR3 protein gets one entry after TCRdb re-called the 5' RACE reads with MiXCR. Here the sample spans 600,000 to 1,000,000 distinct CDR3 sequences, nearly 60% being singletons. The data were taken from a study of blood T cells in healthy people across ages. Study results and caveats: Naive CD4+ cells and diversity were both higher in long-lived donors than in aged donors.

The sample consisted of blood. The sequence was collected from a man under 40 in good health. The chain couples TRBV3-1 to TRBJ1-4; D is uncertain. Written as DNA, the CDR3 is TGTGCCAGCACCCCGGGGAGAATCTCAACTAATGAAAAACTGTTTTTT. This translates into CASTPGRISTNEKLFF.